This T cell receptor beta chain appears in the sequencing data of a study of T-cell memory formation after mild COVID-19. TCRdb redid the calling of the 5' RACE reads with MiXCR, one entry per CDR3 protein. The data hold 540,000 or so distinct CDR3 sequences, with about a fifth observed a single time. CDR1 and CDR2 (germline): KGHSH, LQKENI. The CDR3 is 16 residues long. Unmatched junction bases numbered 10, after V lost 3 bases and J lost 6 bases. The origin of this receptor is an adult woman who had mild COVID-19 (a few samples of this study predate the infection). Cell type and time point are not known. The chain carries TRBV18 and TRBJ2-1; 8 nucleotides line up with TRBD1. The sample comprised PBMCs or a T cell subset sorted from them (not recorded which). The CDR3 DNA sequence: TGTGCCAGCTCACCGTCTTTGCAGGGGGCCGGCAATGAGCAGTTCTTC. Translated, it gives CASSPSLQGAGNEQFF.